This TCR beta chain was sequenced for a study of cytomegalovirus exposure and HLA in healthy donors. The study's findings and limits: Later on, an analysis tied approximately 17,000 TCR beta sequences to HLA alleles at 0.05 false discovery rate. Most of the TCR beta V segments (in an earlier analysis) were productive either about 87% or about 30% of the time.

The germline V gene encodes CDR1 LGHNA and CDR2 YNFKEQ. The CDR3 is 14 amino acids. J lost 5 bases, V lost 4 bases, and 3 bases had no gene match. Use of 60 Vbeta and 13 Jbeta primers characterized the PCR. Method: immunoSEQ multiplex PCR; TCRdb's copy keeps in-frame clones and lacks some. This sample has about 160,000 clones, with 65% to 80% found just once. This clone was seen a single time. Its antigen is not known. Sequencing input: PBMCs. This sequence originates from a woman between 50 and 59 years old in good health and CMV-seropositive. The V call is TRBV4-2, the J call TRBJ2-3, with TRBD1 matching 10 bases. CDR3 protein: CASSLRDRGDTQYF. The CDR3, as DNA: TGTGCCAGCAGCCTCCGGGACAGGGGAGATACGCAGTATTTT.